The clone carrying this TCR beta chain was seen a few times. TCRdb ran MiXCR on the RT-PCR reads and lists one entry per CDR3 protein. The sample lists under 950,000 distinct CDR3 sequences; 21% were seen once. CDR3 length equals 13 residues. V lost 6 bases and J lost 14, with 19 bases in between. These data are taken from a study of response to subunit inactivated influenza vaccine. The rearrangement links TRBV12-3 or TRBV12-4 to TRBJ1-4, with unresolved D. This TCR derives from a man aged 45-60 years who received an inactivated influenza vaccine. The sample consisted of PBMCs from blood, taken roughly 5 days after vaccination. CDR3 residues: CASRPMVKSRLFF. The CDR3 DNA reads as TGTGCCAGCAGGCCGATGGTAAAATCAAGGCTGTTTTTT.